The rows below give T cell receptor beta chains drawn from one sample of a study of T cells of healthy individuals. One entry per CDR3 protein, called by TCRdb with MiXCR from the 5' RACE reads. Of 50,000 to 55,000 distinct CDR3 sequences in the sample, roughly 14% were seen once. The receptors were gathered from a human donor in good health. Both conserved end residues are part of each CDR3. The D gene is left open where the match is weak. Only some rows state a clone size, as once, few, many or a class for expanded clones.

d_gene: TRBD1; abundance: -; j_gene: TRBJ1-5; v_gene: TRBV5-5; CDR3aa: CASRLDRGRNQPQHF; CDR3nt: TGTGCCAGCAGACTAGACAGGGGGCGAAATCAGCCCCAGCATTTT
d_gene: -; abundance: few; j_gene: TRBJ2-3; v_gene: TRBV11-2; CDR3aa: CASSSKVGVRTDTQYF; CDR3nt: TGTGCCAGCAGCTCAAAAGTAGGGGTGCGCACAGATACGCAGTATTTT
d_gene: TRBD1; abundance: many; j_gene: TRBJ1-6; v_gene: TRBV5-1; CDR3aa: CASSLAGQGRSPLHF; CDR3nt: TGCGCCAGCAGCTTGGCGGGACAGGGGCGTTCACCCCTCCACTTT
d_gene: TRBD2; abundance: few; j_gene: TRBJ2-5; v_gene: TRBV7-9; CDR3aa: CASSLRKTLAGGQETQYF; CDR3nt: TGTGCCAGCAGCCTCCGAAAAACCCTAGCGGGGGGCCAAGAGACCCAGTACTTC
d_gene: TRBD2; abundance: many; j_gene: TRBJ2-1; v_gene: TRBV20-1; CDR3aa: CSALGLAGAYNEQFF; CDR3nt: TGCAGTGCCCTCGGACTAGCGGGGGCCTACAATGAGCAGTTCTTC
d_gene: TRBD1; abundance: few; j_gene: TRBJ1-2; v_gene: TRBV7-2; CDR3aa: CASSKRVGQGPDGYGYTF; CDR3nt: TGTGCCAGCAGCAAACGAGTCGGACAGGGGCCCGATGGGTATGGCTACACCTTC
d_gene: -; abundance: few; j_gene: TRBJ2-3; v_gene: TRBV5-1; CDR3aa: CASSVAARDTQYF; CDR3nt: TGCGCCAGCAGCGTGGCGGCGAGGGATACGCAGTATTTT
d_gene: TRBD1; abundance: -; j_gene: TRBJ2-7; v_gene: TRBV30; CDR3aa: CAWIQSPGQSYEQYF; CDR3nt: TGTGCCTGGATTCAATCGCCGGGACAGAGCTACGAGCAGTACTTC
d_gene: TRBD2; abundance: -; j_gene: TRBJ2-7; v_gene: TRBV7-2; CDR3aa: CASSPTSVSEQYF; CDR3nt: TGTGCCAGCAGCCCTACTAGCGTCAGCGAGCAGTACTTC
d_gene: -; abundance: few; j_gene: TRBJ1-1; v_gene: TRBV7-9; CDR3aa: CASRQMNTEAFF; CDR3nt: TGTGCCAGCAGGCAGATGAACACTGAAGCTTTCTTT
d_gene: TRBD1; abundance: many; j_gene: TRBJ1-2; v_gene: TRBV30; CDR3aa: CAWSGLGTGDYGYTF; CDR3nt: TGTGCCTGGAGTGGGTTGGGGACAGGGGACTATGGCTACACCTTC
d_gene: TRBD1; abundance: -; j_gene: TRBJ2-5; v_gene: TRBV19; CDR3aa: CASSIRDRYQETQYF; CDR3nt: TGTGCCAGTAGTATCAGGGACAGGTACCAAGAGACCCAGTACTTC
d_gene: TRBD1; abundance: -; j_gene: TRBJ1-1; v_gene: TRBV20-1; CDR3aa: CSARESGQGPMNTEAFF; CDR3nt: TGCAGTGCCAGGGAGAGTGGACAGGGGCCAATGAACACTGAAGCTTTCTTT
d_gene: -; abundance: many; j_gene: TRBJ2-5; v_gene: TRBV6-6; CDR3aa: CASTLSGETQYF; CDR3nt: TGTGCCAGCACCCTCAGCGGGGAGACCCAGTACTTC
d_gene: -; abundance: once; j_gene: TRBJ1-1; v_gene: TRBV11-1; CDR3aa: CASSFAGATEAFF; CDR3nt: TGTGCCAGCTCTTTCGCGGGGGCGACTGAAGCTTTCTTT
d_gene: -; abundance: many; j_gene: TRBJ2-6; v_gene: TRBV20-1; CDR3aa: CSARDGSGANVLTF; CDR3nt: TGCAGTGCTAGAGACGGCTCTGGGGCCAACGTCCTGACTTTC
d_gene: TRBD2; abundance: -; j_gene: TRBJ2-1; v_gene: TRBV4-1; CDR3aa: CASSPRLAGYNEQFF; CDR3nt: TGCGCCAGCAGCCCGCGACTAGCGGGTTACAATGAGCAGTTCTTC
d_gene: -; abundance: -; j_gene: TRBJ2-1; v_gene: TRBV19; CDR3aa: CASSPYSSQTYNEQFF; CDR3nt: TGTGCCAGTAGTCCTTACTCTAGCCAGACCTACAATGAGCAGTTCTTC
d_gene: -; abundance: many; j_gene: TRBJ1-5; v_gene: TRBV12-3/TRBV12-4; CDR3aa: CASSALDRPQHF; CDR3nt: TGTGCCAGCAGTGCCCTGGATAGGCCCCAGCATTTT
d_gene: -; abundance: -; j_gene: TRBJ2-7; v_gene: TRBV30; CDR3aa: CAWRRVGSSYEQYF; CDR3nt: TGTGCCTGGAGACGGGTCGGGTCCTCCTACGAGCAGTACTTC
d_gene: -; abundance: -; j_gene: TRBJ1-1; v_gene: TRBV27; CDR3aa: CASTLSALTGRTEAFF; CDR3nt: TGTGCCAGCACCTTATCCGCCCTCACGGGCCGCACTGAAGCTTTCTTT
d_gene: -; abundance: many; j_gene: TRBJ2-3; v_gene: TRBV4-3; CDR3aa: CASSQDPYSPDTQYF; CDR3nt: TGCGCCAGCAGCCAAGATCCCTACTCCCCAGATACGCAGTATTTT